This T cell receptor beta chain appears in the sequencing data of a study of regulatory T cells in long-lasting Graves disease. Study-level points and caveats: Under persistent disease, TRBV28, TRBJ1-2 and TRBJ2-5 were used preferentially.

The V segment lost 6 bases and the J segment 0 bases; nucleotides outside the gene matches: 5. This CDR3 contains 15 residues. Germline CDR1 and CDR2: SNHLY and FYNNEI. Time point described: persistent/refractory GD, antithyroid drugs over 5 years with positive TRAb. TCR sequences were obtained from RNA taken from PBMCs. Collection of peripheral blood (about 10 milliliters) was done using EDTA tubes. As regards this clonotype: Its antigen is not known.

HTBI primers from iRepertoire and Arm-PCR of CDR3 regions yielded the TCR beta libraries. Each CDR3 protein gets one entry after TCRdb re-called the multiplex PCR reads with MiXCR. The sample contains under 450,000 distinct CDR3 sequences, roughly 24% of which appear only once. The specimen comprised peripheral blood mononuclear cells (PBMCs), sampled when the disease was refractory, from a patient treated with antithyroid drugs. The receptor comes from a woman in her forties with Graves disease. The rearrangement uses TRBV2 and TRBJ1-5, with TRBD1 identical over 7 bases. CDR3 sequence (DNA): TGTGCCAGCAGGTCGGGACAGATTAGCAATCAGCCCCAGCATTTT. It yields the protein CASRSGQISNQPQHF.